This TCR beta chain is drawn from a study of T cell changes during pregnancy in multiple sclerosis. The CDR3 is 14 amino acids. CDR1 and CDR2 (germline): KGHSH, LQKENI. V lost 0 bases, J lost 0 bases, and 6 bases lay in between. The data were produced by immunoSEQ multiplex PCR, yet TCRdb's version contains in-frame clones alone and is incomplete. This table has 65,000 to 85,000 clones, around nine tenths appearing once. Here the sequenced sample was CD4+ T cells from peripheral blood mononuclear cells, taken after pregnancy. The TCR sequence derives from a female donor with multiple sclerosis, enrolled in a pregnancy study. The rearrangement joins TRBV18 to TRBJ2-7, with a weak D call TRBD2 (6 bases). DNA for the CDR3: TGTGCCAGCTCACCACCTAGCGGCTCCTACGAGCAGTACTTC. It translates to CASSPPSGSYEQYF.